Below are 10 T cell receptor beta chains sequenced from a single sample in a study of cytomegalovirus exposure and HLA in healthy donors (dated by TCRdb to about 2017). The library was prepared using the immunoSEQ multiplex PCR assay. For the multiplex PCR, a mixture combining 60 forward primers for TCR Vbeta segments and 13 reverse primers for TCR Jbeta segments was used. TCRdb stores this immuneACCESS table with in-frame sequences only. Part of the clones is absent; in the studies checked, under half of the shortfall reflects unresolved V genes, and no reason is known for the rest. The sample's records list approximately 150,000 clones. Clones ranked in the top ten supply about 1.6% of the sample. Specimen: PBMCs. The receptors come from a woman aged 40 to 50 in good health and CMV-seronegative.

J is TRBJ1-1 and V is TRBV7-3, with TRBD1 as a possible D gene (5 bases). The V gene's germline CDR1 is SGHTA and CDR2 FQGTGA. The ends were cut back, 2 bases at V and 3 bases at J, with 13 bases in the middle. The CDR3 covers 15 residues. DNA of the CDR3: TGTGCCAGCAGCTTACTGGGGACTACTTACACTGAAGCTTTCTTT. Amino acids: CASSLLGTTYTEAFF.

The rearrangement joins TRBV4-2 to TRBJ2-5; TRBD2 matches 8 bases. J lost 5 bases, V lost 0 bases, and 32 bases had no gene match. This CDR3 contains 24 residues. Per the germline V gene, CDR1 is LGHNA and CDR2 is YNFKEQ. As DNA, the CDR3 is TGTGCCAGCAGCCAAGATAAATACCGTAGGGGGGGGCTGTGGACGGGGGGGCCTAGGGAGACCCAGTACTTC. Translating it yields CASSQDKYRRGGLWTGGPRETQYF.

The CDR3 is CASRRTDYGYTF. The CDR3 region has the DNA TGTGCCAGCAGGCGGACAGACTATGGCTACACCTTC. V and J are TRBV6-5 and TRBJ1-2; TRBD1 might be the D (6 bases). The V gene's germline CDR1 is MNHEY and CDR2 SVGAGI. Trimming took 6 bases from V and 3 from J, leaving 8 bases between them. The CDR3 length is 12 residues.

J is TRBJ1-6 and V is TRBV7-2; the D gene is possibly TRBD1 (6 bases). The CDR3 extends over 15 amino acids. Trimming shortened V by 5 bases and J by 11 bases, and 19 bases separated the two germline ends. Germline loops: CDR1 SGHTA, CDR2 FQGNSA. The CDR3 spells CASSPQGLLNPPLHF. The DNA for the CDR3 is TGTGCCAGCAGCCCACAGGGCCTCCTGAATCCACCCCTCCACTTT. Full variable domain (rest looked up from reference TRBV7-2 and TRBJ1-6): GAGVSQSPSNKVTEKGKDVELRCDPISGHTALYWYRQSLGQGLEFLIYFQGNSAPDKSGLPSDRFSAERTGGSVSTLTIQRTQQEDSAVYLCASSPQGLLNPPLHFGNGTRLTVT.

This chain links TRBV19 with TRBJ2-7; no definite D call. V lost 4 bases, J lost 3 bases, and 7 bases lay in between. The CDR3 extends over 12 amino acids. The V gene's germline CDR1 is LNHDA and CDR2 SQIVND (reference sequence). CDR3 sequence: CASSTAGYEQYF. The CDR3 DNA reads as TGTGCCAGTAGTACCGCAGGCTACGAGCAGTACTTC.

This chain connects TRBV2 to TRBJ2-3; D perhaps matches TRBD1 (6 bases). The CDR3 spans 12 residues. CDR1 and CDR2 from the germline V gene are SNHLY and FYNNEI. V lost 3 bases and J lost 12, with 13 bases in between. Here the CDR3 reads CASSEARDIQYF. CDR3 in DNA: TGTGCCAGCAGTGAGGCCCGGGACATTCAGTATTTT.

The chain combines TRBV21-1 with TRBJ2-3; the table's D call TRBD2 went unverified against the DNA. TRBV21-1 is noted as a pseudogene. The CDR3 is 19 amino acids. The CDR3 sequence: CASSNRPAGVPSSTDTQYF. CDR3 coding DNA: TGTGCCAGCAGCAATCGGCCGGCGGGAGTACCATCTAGCACAGATACGCAGTATTTT.

The rearrangement joins TRBV5-1 to TRBJ1-2; 7 bases fit TRBD1. Germline V gives CDR1 SGHRS, CDR2 YFSETQ. The CDR3 sequence is 15 residues long. Unmatched junction bases numbered 6, after V lost 0 bases and J lost 4 bases. CDR3 in amino acids: CASSLESGGVYGYTF. In DNA form, the CDR3 reads TGCGCCAGCAGCTTGGAATCAGGGGGTGTCTATGGCTACACCTTC.

This chain connects TRBV4-1 to TRBJ1-1; D not certain. Per the germline V gene, CDR1 is MGHRA and CDR2 is YSYEKL. V lost 1 base and J 0 bases, leaving 6 bases between the germline ends. The CDR3 totals 14 residues. The CDR3 DNA follows: TGCGCCAGCAGCCAAGCCCAGATGAACACTGAAGCTTTCTTT. This gives the protein CASSQAQMNTEAFF.

The rearrangement uses TRBV28 and TRBJ2-3; possibly TRBD1 for D (5 bases). CDR3 length equals 15 residues. Germline CDR1 and CDR2: MDHEN and SYDVKM. V gave up 4 bases and J gave up 6 bases, with 17 bases separating them. The CDR3: CASSSQGPLRDTQYF. CDR3 coding DNA: TGTGCCAGCAGTTCCCAGGGCCCTCTTAGGGATACGCAGTATTTT. Supplemented by reference TRBV28 and TRBJ2-3, the full variable domain reads DVKVTQSSRYLVKRTGEKVFLECVQDMDHENMFWYRQDPGLGLRLIYFSYDVKMKEKGDIPEGYSVSREKKERFSLILESASTNQTSMYLCASSSQGPLRDTQYFGPGTRLTVL.